The rows below give T cell receptor beta chains drawn from one sample of a study of T cell clones after liver transplantation. Method: immunoSEQ multiplex PCR; TCRdb's copy keeps in-frame clones and lacks some. Altogether roughly 49,000 clones are present, 55% to 75% being singletons, with the ten largest covering more than 9%. Source: CD4+ T cells from blood, taken 54 months after liver transplant. These receptors were taken from a human patient who received a liver transplant. Some T cells may possibly be graft donor cells. The CDR3 runs from the conserved cysteine through the conserved F or W. D genes are given only for firm matches. Rows may omit the clone size; those that give it use once, few, many or a size class.

TRBV19	TRBD2	TRBJ2-3	-	TGTGCCAGTAGTACTCCCTCCCAGCGGGGGGGCCCAGATACGCAGTATTTT	CASSTPSQRGGPDTQYF
TRBV11-2	-	TRBJ2-7	few	TGTGCCAGCAGCCGCAACCCGGCGTTGGACGAGCAGTACTTC	CASSRNPALDEQYF
TRBV14	TRBD1	TRBJ2-1	-	TGTGCCAGCAGCCAAGGGGGCAGGGGGTCCTACAATGAGCAGTTCTTC	CASSQGGRGSYNEQFF
TRBV10-3	-	TRBJ2-6	-	TGTGCCATCGAGGACAGCACCCTGACTGGGGCCAACGTCCTGACTTTC	CAIEDSTLTGANVLTF
TRBV29-1	-	TRBJ2-5	-	TGCAGCGTTGAAGATCCCGGCCGGTCGGAGACCCAGTACTTC	CSVEDPGRSETQYF
TRBV11-1	TRBD1	TRBJ1-2	-	TGTGCCAGCAGCTCCGGGCCGACAGGGTTTATCGATGGCTACACCTTC	CASSSGPTGFIDGYTF
TRBV14	TRBD1	TRBJ2-3	few	TGTGCCAGCAGCCATGGACAGGGGGTCACAGATACGCAGTATTTT	CASSHGQGVTDTQYF
TRBV7-9	TRBD1	TRBJ1-6	-	TGTGCCAGCAGCCCAGGGACAGGGGCCGCTAATTCACCCCTCCACTTT	CASSPGTGAANSPLHF
TRBV2	-	TRBJ2-7	-	TGTGCCAGCAGTGAAGCCGGATTTTACGAGCAGTACTTC	CASSEAGFYEQYF
TRBV2	TRBD1	TRBJ2-7	-	TGTGCCAGCATAGACAGGGCCTACGTGCAGTACTTC	CASIDRAYVQYF
TRBV10-2	TRBD2	TRBJ2-5	-	TGCGCCAGCAGTGGCGGGAGCGGGGAGACCCAGTACTTC	CASSGGSGETQYF
TRBV23-1	-	TRBJ1-2	-	TGCGCCAGCACCCAAGACAGAGCTAACTATGGCTACACCTTC	CASTQDRANYGYTF
TRBV5-4	-	TRBJ2-3	-	TGTGCCAGCAGCCAGATCCCAGGGAGAACCTGCACAGATACGCAGTATTTT	CASSQIPGRTCTDTQYF
TRBV14	TRBD2	TRBJ2-3	-	TGTGCCAGCAGCTATCTAGCGGGGGGCGTCACAGATACGCAGTATTTT	CASSYLAGGVTDTQYF
TRBV4-1	-	TRBJ1-1	-	TGCGCCAGCAGCCAAACTTTTCGTGAGAGGAACACTGAAGCTTTCTTT	CASSQTFRERNTEAFF
TRBV6-1	-	TRBJ2-7	-	TGTGCCAGCCAAACACAGTACGAGCAGTACTTC	CASQTQYEQYF
TRBV6-1	-	TRBJ2-4	-	TGTGCCAGCAGGGAGCAGGGAAAAAACATTCAGTACTTC	CASREQGKNIQYF
TRBV2	TRBD2	TRBJ2-2	few	TGTGCCAGCGGACCTGTACTAGCGGGGGGCGGGGAGCTGTTTTTT	CASGPVLAGGGELFF
TRBV6-5	-	TRBJ2-1	-	TGTGCCAGCAGTTACTCGGGGGGTAGGTCCAATGAGCAGTTCTTC	CASSYSGGRSNEQFF
TRBV30	-	TRBJ1-1	few	TGTGCCTGGAGTGTCCCAGGGCCGGTGAGCACTGAAGCTTTCTTT	CAWSVPGPVSTEAFF
TRBV2	-	TRBJ1-1	few	TGTGCCACCCGGCCCTGGCTCGGAGAGACCACTGAAGCTTTCTTT	CATRPWLGETTEAFF
TRBV19	-	TRBJ2-1	-	TGTGCCAGTAGTGCAGGGGGGCGCTCCTACAATGAGCAGTTCTTC	CASSAGGRSYNEQFF
TRBV6-5	TRBD1	TRBJ1-3	-	TGTGCCAGCAGTTACCTTGGACAGGGAAAAGGAAACACCATATATTTT	CASSYLGQGKGNTIYF
TRBV28	-	TRBJ1-2	-	TGTGCCAGCAGTGCTCCCCCGGAGGACAGAGGCTACACCTTC	CASSAPPEDRGYTF
TRBV4-1	-	TRBJ2-3	-	TGCGCCAGCAGCCAAGGGAGACGAGGCGAGTTCACAGATACGCAGTATTTT	CASSQGRRGEFTDTQYF
TRBV6-5	-	TRBJ1-5	-	TGTGCCAGCAGTTACGGGGGGGGCAATCAGCCCCAGCATTTT	CASSYGGGNQPQHF
TRBV6-1	TRBD2	TRBJ2-3	once	TGTGCCAGCAGTGGGACTAGCGGCCACACAGATACGCAGTATTTT	CASSGTSGHTDTQYF
TRBV28	-	TRBJ1-6	-	TGTGCCAGCAGTTCGCCGGGACGCTCAAATTCACCCCTCCACTTT	CASSSPGRSNSPLHF
TRBV2	TRBD1	TRBJ1-5	few	TGTGCCAGCAGTGAAGCTTGGACAGGGGATAGGTCCAATCAGCCCCAGCATTTT	CASSEAWTGDRSNQPQHF
TRBV15	-	TRBJ1-2	few	TGTGCCACCAGCAGAGATCGGGAAGATGGCTACACCTTC	CATSRDREDGYTF
TRBV11-1	-	TRBJ2-1	-	TGTGCCAGCAGCTTGGGGCAGGGAAGGTACAATGAGCAGTTCTTC	CASSLGQGRYNEQFF
TRBV6-6	-	TRBJ2-5	-	TGTGCCAGCAGGCGGAATCAAGAGACCCAGTACTTC	CASRRNQETQYF
TRBV18	-	TRBJ2-3	-	TGTGCCAGCTCACCGAGGGGTTCCAGACGCACAGATACGCAGTATTTT	CASSPRGSRRTDTQYF
TRBV7-2	-	TRBJ1-1	-	TGTGCCAGCAGCCCCCGCAACACTGAAGCTTTCTTT	CASSPRNTEAFF
TRBV11-3	TRBD2	TRBJ2-1	-	TGTGCCAGCAGCTTAGATCTAGCGGGGGGGCGAGCAAGTGAGCAGTTCTTC	CASSLDLAGGRASEQFF
TRBV7-2	TRBD1	TRBJ1-5	-	TGTGCCAGCAGCTTTGCGACAGGGAGCAATCAGCCCCAGCATTTT	CASSFATGSNQPQHF
TRBV7-6	TRBD1	TRBJ2-2	-	TGTGCCAGCAGCTTAGCGGGACAGCTCGGGGAGCTGTTTTTT	CASSLAGQLGELFF
TRBV5-5	-	TRBJ2-3	-	TGTGCCAGCAGCTTGGGGGGGCAGGCAGATACGCAGTATTTT	CASSLGGQADTQYF
TRBV28	-	TRBJ1-5	few	TGTGCCAGCAGTTTATCCCTCTCAGGGGAGAATCAGCCCCAGCATTTT	CASSLSLSGENQPQHF
TRBV7-2	-	TRBJ1-5	-	TGTGCCAGCAGCTTAGAAAGAGGGGCCAATCAGCCCCAGCATTTT	CASSLERGANQPQHF
TRBV6-4	-	TRBJ1-5	few	TGTGCCAGCAGTGATGGTTATAGCAATCAGCCCCAGCATTTT	CASSDGYSNQPQHF